These T cell receptor beta chains were read from a single sample in a study of T cells expressing NK-cell markers. TCRdb reprocessed the 5' RACE reads and keeps a single row for each CDR3 protein, giving no DNA. Its listing shows over 150,000 distinct CDR3 sequences. Input material: blood T cells: a sorted CD56 or NKG2C T cell subset, CD4+ or CD8+ T cells, or bulk PBMC T cells (not recorded which). These receptors came from a woman between 50 and 59 years old in good health. The CDR3 runs from the conserved cysteine through the conserved F or W.

V	J	length	CDR3
TRBV11-1	TRBJ2-5	16	CASSGPGQGFQETQYF
TRBV4-2	TRBJ1-1	15	CASSQRLRAEAEAFF
TRBV19	TRBJ2-7	15	CASSIGGLGPYEQYF
TRBV6-5	TRBJ2-2	14	CATSGTGVYGELFF
TRBV6-1	TRBJ1-2	15	CASSEDVAGLGGYTF
TRBV5-5	TRBJ2-2	16	CASSQERELNTGELFF
TRBV2	TRBJ2-7	14	CASSTEVPKDEQYF
TRBV5-1	TRBJ2-3	16	CASSLMSGGKADTQYF
TRBV12-3/TRBV12-4	TRBJ2-5	14	CASSRPWEKETQYF
TRBV29-1	TRBJ2-2	13	CSVLTANTGELFF
TRBV2	TRBJ1-2	16	CASSEGPGQYPYGYTF
TRBV5-1	TRBJ2-7	13	CASSLAPPYEQYF
TRBV20-1	TRBJ1-1	12	CSVPTGGTEAFF
TRBV5-1	TRBJ2-7	15	CASSSDGRPTREQYF
TRBV11-2	TRBJ2-3	18	CASSERGLAGVRPDTQYF
TRBV3-1	TRBJ2-3	18	CASSQDPLLAGITDTQYF
TRBV27	TRBJ2-1	15	CASSVSGSNGNEQFF
TRBV7-9	TRBJ1-4	12	CASSSTGEKLFF
TRBV19	TRBJ2-2	14	CASEGWIRTGELFF
TRBV7-2	TRBJ1-6	18	CASSLMGTPSSYNSPLHF
TRBV20-1	TRBJ2-5	14	CSARDLDPQETQYF
TRBV7-8	TRBJ2-1	14	CASSLYRGEDEQFF
TRBV20-1	TRBJ2-1	12	CSARDMDNEQFF
TRBV7-8	TRBJ2-3	14	CASSLRRGPDTQYF
TRBV30	TRBJ1-5	14	CAWTAGTGNQPQHF
TRBV27	TRBJ1-6	13	CASRRTGKSPLHF
TRBV20-1	TRBJ2-1	16	CSAIPPGLGVFGEQFF
TRBV27	TRBJ2-7	13	CASRSLDSYEQYF
TRBV15	TRBJ2-3	16	CATSRVLLAATDTQYF
TRBV29-1	TRBJ2-1	13	CSGVAGVRNEQFF
TRBV11-2	TRBJ1-2	15	CASSLAGNDNYGYTF
TRBV14	TRBJ2-1	11	CASSQGGGQFF
TRBV25-1	TRBJ2-1	16	CASSTEPGQGIHEQFF
TRBV7-8	TRBJ1-5	16	CASSQSRALPLQPQHF